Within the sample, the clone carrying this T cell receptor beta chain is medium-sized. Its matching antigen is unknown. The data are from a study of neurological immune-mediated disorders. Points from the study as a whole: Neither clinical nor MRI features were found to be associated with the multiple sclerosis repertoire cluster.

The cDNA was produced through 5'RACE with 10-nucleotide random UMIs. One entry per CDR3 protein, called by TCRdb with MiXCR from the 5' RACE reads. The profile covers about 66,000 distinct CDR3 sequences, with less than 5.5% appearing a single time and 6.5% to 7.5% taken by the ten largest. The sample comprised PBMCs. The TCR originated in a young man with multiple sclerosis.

The CDR3 nucleotides read TGTGCCAGCAGTTTATCCAGCACAGATACGCAGTATTTT. This encodes CASSLSSTDTQYF. This chain links TRBV12-3 or TRBV12-4 with TRBJ2-3; no reliable D call. Trimming stripped 2 bases from V and 0 bases from J, with 3 bases between. The CDR3 is 13 residues long.